This T cell receptor (beta chain) was captured by sequencing in a study of response to subunit inactivated influenza vaccine. CDR3 length equals 13 residues. Germline V gives CDR1 SGDLS, CDR2 YYNGEE. J was trimmed by 4 bases and V by 6 bases; bases with no gene match: 3. This clonotype appeared a few times. Its antigen is unknown. TCRdb reprocessed the RT-PCR reads with MiXCR, giving one entry per CDR3 protein. Of around 570,000 distinct CDR3 sequences listed, about 8% are singletons. Overall study results and limits: Authors suggested seasonal influenza vaccinations each recruit few new T cells.

The V call is TRBV9, the J call TRBJ1-4; 7 positions match TRBD1. This clonotype originated in a man in his fifties or sixties who received an inactivated influenza vaccine. Sample: PBMCs from blood, taken approximately 25 months after vaccination. The CDR3 bases are TGTGCCAGCAAGGGACAGAGTAATGAAAAACTGTTTTTT. Its translation: CASKGQSNEKLFF. The variable domain in full, with the rest retrieved from reference TRBV9 and TRBJ1-4, is DSGVTQTPKHLITATGQRVTLRCSPRSGDLSVYWYQQSLDQGLQFLIQYYNGEERAKGNILERFSAQQFPDLHSELNLSSLELGDSALYFCASKGQSNEKLFFGSGTQLSVL.